This T cell receptor beta chain was captured in a study of tumor-infiltrating lymphocytes in primary liver carcinoma. The source of the blood RNA was unsorted whole blood, and germline DNA was extracted as well. A primer in the constant region served to generate TCR beta cDNA from 500 to 600 ng of total RNA. Three nested multiplex PCR rounds, a slightly modified ARM-PCR, produced the libraries for TCR beta. TCRdb re-derived calls from the multiplex PCR reads in MiXCR, one entry per CDR3 protein. The sample holds about 310,000 distinct CDR3 sequences, roughly three fifths seen once. This clonotype was seen a handful of times. The sequence was obtained from a woman under 40 with primary liver carcinoma and hepatitis B virus infection. The sequencing input was peripheral blood.

The CDR3 sequence is CASSDRGLFPSGANVLTF. CDR3 DNA: TGCGCCAGCAGCGACAGGGGGTTATTCCCCTCTGGGGCCAACGTCCTGACTTTC. This chain joins TRBV5-1 and TRBJ2-6, with 9 bases matching TRBD1. The CDR3 is made up of 18 amino acids. J was trimmed by 0 bases and V by 4 bases; bases with no gene match: 8. The germline CDR1 and CDR2 sequences are SGHRS and YFSETQ.